This T cell receptor beta chain is from a study of T-cell memory formation after mild COVID-19. The CDR3 runs 16 residues. CDR1 and CDR2 from the germline V gene are LGHDT and YNNKEL (reference sequence). Trimming at V came to 1 base and at J to 2 bases, leaving 6 bases not matched to a gene. TCRdb reprocessed the 5' RACE reads via MiXCR and lists one record per CDR3 protein. The data contain 140,000 to 150,000 distinct CDR3 sequences, roughly 6.2% of them singletons. Details on this clonotype: This may stem from a read error, because a much larger clone lies one nucleotide away.

The sequence came from an adult woman who had mild COVID-19 (a few samples of this study predate the infection). Cell type and time point are not known. This chain joins TRBV3-1 and TRBJ2-5; 8 nucleotides agree with TRBD2. The specimen was PBMCs or a T cell subset sorted from them (not recorded which). The CDR3 region is CASSQGDRGGQETQYF. DNA for the CDR3: TGTGCCAGCAGCCAAGGGGACCGGGGGGGACAAGAGACCCAGTACTTC.